This T cell receptor beta chain appears in the sequencing data of a study of T cells in Graves' hyperthyroidism and ophthalmopathy. It was considered stable Graves' hyperthyroidism when ophthalmopathy did not progress within 18 months. Each patient was aged 18 to 65 and had newly diagnosed hyperthyroidism of under 2 months' duration. Fresh peripheral blood, roughly 9.8 ml of it, supplied the PBMCs. As for this clonotype: As yet, its antigen is unknown.

General study points: Also found in blood were most expanded thyroid clonotypes above 0.001.

Amplification yielded TCR beta CDR3 regions, with RNA transcripts as the source. HTBI primers drove first-round RT-PCR of the TCR CDR3. TCRdb independently ran MiXCR on the multiplex PCR reads; one entry per CDR3 protein. Found here are hundreds of thousands of distinct CDR3 sequences, around 13% of them singletons; the top ten hold about 9.4%. With 5 bases removed from V and 3 bases from J, the gap between germline ends came to 17 bases. CDR1 is SQVTM, CDR2 ANQGSEA, per germline. The CDR3 spans 14 residues. Sequencing was done on a sample of blood. This TCR was sampled from a woman younger than 35 with Graves' hyperthyroidism. The V and J genes are TRBV29-1 and TRBJ2-7; a possible D gene is TRBD1 (6 bases). This chain's CDR3 is CSVWAGENFYEQYF. In DNA, the CDR3 is TGCAGCGTTTGGGCAGGGGAAAACTTCTACGAGCAGTACTTC.